This TCR beta chain was identified in a study of response to subunit inactivated influenza vaccine. Each CDR3 protein is one row after TCRdb ran MiXCR on the RT-PCR reads. The sample has 500,000 or so distinct CDR3 sequences, approximately 11% seen once. General observations from the study: Few additional T cells are recruited per seasonal influenza vaccination, authors suggested.

This clonotype has a count of ten or more. Antigen unknown. The sample consisted of PBMCs from blood, taken 45 days after vaccination. The receptor's source is a man in his fifties or sixties who received an inactivated influenza vaccine.

The CDR3 reads CASSRQGNTEAFF. The CDR3 DNA is TGTGCCAGCAGCCGGCAGGGCAACACTGAAGCTTTCTTT. This sequence joins TRBV7-6 and TRBJ1-1; possibly TRBD1 for D (5 bases). This CDR3 spans 13 amino acids. Per the germline V gene, CDR1 is SGHVS and CDR2 is FNYEAQ. V lost 5 bases and J lost 2, with 9 bases in between.